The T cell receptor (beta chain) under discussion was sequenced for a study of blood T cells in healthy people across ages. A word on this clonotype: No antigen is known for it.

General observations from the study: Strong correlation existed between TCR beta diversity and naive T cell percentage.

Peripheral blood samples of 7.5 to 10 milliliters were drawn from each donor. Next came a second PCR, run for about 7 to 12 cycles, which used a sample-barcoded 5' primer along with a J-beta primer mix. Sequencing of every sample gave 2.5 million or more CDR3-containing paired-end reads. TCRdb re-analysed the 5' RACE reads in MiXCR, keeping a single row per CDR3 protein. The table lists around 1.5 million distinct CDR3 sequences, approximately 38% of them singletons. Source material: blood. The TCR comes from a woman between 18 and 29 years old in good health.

The CDR3 DNA sequence: TGTGCCATCAGTGAGTTGGGGCCGACCACCGGGGAGCTGTTTTTT. It encodes CAISELGPTTGELFF. The rearrangement links TRBV10-3 to TRBJ2-2, with D perhaps TRBD1 (5 bases). Trimming shortened V by 1 base and J by 4 bases, and 10 bases separated the two germline ends. In germline, CDR1 is ENHRY, CDR2 SYGVKD. This CDR3 contains 15 residues.